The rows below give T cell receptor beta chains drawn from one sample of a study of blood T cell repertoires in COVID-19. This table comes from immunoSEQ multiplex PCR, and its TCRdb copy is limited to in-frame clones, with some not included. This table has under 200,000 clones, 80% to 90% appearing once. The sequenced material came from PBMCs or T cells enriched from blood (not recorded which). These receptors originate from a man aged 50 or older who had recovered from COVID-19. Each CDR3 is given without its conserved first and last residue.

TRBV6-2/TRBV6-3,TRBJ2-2,ASSYLGGGAHTGELF
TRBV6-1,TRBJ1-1,ASSETGTGVTEAF
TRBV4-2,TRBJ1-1,ASSPAGGGTEAF
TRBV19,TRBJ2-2,ASSIWAGVNGGELF
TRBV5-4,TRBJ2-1,ASSLGTGGYNEQF
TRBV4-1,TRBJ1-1,ASSQGGQVEAF
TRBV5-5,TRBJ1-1,ASSPGQAFEAF
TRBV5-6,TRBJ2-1,ASSWDYSSYNEQF
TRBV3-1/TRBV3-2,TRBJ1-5,ASSQAGAGGGSNQPQH
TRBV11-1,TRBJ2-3,ASSPPWGGITDTQY
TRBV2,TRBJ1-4,ASRETGMTNEKLF
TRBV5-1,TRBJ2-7,ASSLEGWRTGAHEQY
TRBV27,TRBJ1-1,ASREDRLNTEAF
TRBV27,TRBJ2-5,ASSLQALRGETQY
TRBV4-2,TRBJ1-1,ASSHATGRTEAF
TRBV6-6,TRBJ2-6,ASSYGQDGANVLT
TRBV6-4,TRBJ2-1,ASSETASGHNEQF
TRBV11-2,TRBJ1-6,ASSLVRGQGNSPLH
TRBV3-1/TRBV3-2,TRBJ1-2,ASSPDTYGYT
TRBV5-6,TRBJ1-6,ASSLARRASPLH
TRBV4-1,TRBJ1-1,ASSQDGQGVTEAF
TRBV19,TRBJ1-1,ASSIYTGTGSAEAF
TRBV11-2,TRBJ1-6,ASRQAGGTTYNSPLH
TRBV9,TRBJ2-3,ASSVESGGSTSTDTQY
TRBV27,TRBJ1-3,ASSLSGGVNGNTIY
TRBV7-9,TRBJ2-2,ASSADGGAGELF
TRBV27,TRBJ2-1,ASSPSGSYNEQF
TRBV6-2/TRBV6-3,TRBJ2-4,ASSQGLAGGLNIQY
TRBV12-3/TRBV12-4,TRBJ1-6,ASSIGTHSPLH
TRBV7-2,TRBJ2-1,ASSSDSSYNEQF
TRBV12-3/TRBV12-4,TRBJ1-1,ASSPGQGVEAF
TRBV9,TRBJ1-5,ASSVDTDRDSNQPQH
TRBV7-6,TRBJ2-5,ASSFSREVKETQY
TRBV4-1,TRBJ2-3,ASSQRAPSGGNTDTQY
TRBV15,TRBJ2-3,ATSRGIGTSGGVGLNTQY
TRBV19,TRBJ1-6,ASSIGTEFYNSPLH
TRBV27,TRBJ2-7,ASSSRRAGEQY
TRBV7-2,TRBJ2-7,ASSFIENSEQY
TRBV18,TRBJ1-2,ASSFRDRGSGYT
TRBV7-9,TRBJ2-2,ASSSPGTGTTGELF
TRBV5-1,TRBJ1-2,ASSQGQGAYGYT
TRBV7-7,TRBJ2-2,ASSPSEGWTGELF
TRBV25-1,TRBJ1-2,ASSETARNYGYT
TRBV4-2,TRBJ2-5,ASSSTTRKGLMTTQY
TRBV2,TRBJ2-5,ASSVTGRQETQY
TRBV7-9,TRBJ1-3,ALREGNTIY
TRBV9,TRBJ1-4,ASSVGTGWTGEKLF
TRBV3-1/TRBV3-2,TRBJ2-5,ASSQAGGETQY
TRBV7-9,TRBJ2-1,ASTLTAGGYNEQF
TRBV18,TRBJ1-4,ASSPRGAFEKLF